A single sample is the source of the 25 T cell receptor beta chains below, sequenced in a study of T cells in localized non-small cell lung cancer. Assay used: immunoSEQ multiplex PCR; TCRdb lists only in-frame clones, some missing. The sample consists of fewer than 30,000 clones, around 81% of them appearing once. Sequencing used peripheral blood mononuclear cells, obtained before any cancer treatment. These receptors all stem from a man between 35 and 75 years old with stage III lung adenocarcinoma.

The V gene is TRBV6-1, the J gene TRBJ1-6, with 7 positions matching TRBD1. The CDR3 is made up of 15 amino acids. Trimming cost V 4 bases and J 6 bases; bases outside gene matches: 6. Germline CDR1 MNHNS, CDR2 SASEGT. In DNA, the CDR3 is TGTGCCAGCAGTGTCGAAGGGACAGCTAATTCACCCCTCCACTTT. It translates to CASSVEGTANSPLHF.

V gene TRBV5-4 combines with J gene TRBJ2-2, with 11 bases identical to TRBD2. V lost 4 bases to trimming and J lost 6 bases; unmatched junction nucleotides: 14. The CDR3 is made up of 18 amino acids. In germline, CDR1 is SGHNT, CDR2 YYREEE (reference sequence). In nucleotides, the CDR3 is TGTGCCAGCAGCCAAGGCCTAGCGGGGGGAATCGGGGCCGGGGAGCTGTTTTTT. Encoded protein: CASSQGLAGGIGAGELFF. The whole variable domain, filled in from reference TRBV5-4 and TRBJ2-2, reads ETGVTQSPTHLIKTRGQQVTLRCSSQSGHNTVSWYQQALGQGPQFIFQYYREEENGRGNFPPRFSGLQFPNYSSELNVNALELDDSALYLCASSQGLAGGIGAGELFFGEGSRLTVL.

The J gene is TRBJ1-3, the V gene TRBV29-1, with D hard to call. Trimming removed 7 bases at V and 0 bases at J, with 10 bases between. There are 13 residues in the CDR3. Germline-derived CDR1 and CDR2 are SQVTM and ANQGSEA. The CDR3 nucleotides are TGCAGCGCACAGATCAGCTCTGGAAACACCATATATTTT. It specifies CSAQISSGNTIYF. The full variable domain, its missing parts supplied by reference TRBV29-1 and TRBJ1-3, is SAVISQKPSRDICQRGTSLTIQCQVDSQVTMMFWYRQQPGQSLTLIATANQGSEATYESGFVIDKFPISRPNLTFSTLTVSNMSPEDSSIYLCSAQISSGNTIYFGEGSWLTVV.

This chain joins TRBV5-1 and TRBJ2-5; D is ambiguous. Trimming removed 6 bases from V and 1 base from J, with 10 bases in between. Germline V gene data show CDR1 as SGHRS and CDR2 as YFSETQ. The CDR3 is 13 residues long. CDR3 coding DNA: TGCGCCAGCAAGGAAGCGCTCCAAGAGACCCAGTACTTC. Amino acids: CASKEALQETQYF.

This chain links TRBV28 with TRBJ2-7, with D unclear. The CDR3 length is 11 residues. Germline values: CDR1 MDHEN, CDR2 SYDVKM. V was trimmed by 7 bases and J by 3 bases, leaving 7 bases between them. The CDR3 DNA follows: TGTGCCAGCACCGATTACTACGAGCAGTACTTC. Its protein product is CASTDYYEQYF.

The gene calls are TRBV5-5 and TRBJ1-5; possible D gene TRBD1, 5 bases. The V end was cut by 0 bases, the J end by 5 bases, with 12 bases between. This CDR3 is 15 amino acids long. Germline V gene sequence: CDR1 SGHKS, CDR2 YYEKEE (reference sequence). CDR3 sequence: CASSLVLGGYQPQHF. CDR3 nucleotides: TGTGCCAGCAGCTTGGTCCTGGGGGGGTATCAGCCCCAGCATTTT.

This clone has a single count. The rearrangement joins TRBV29-1 to TRBJ2-5; D is ambiguous. Trimming took 4 bases from V and 4 from J, leaving 1 base between them. From germline, CDR1 is SQVTM and CDR2 ANQGSEA. The CDR3 sequence is 9 residues long. CDR3 loop: CSVGETQYF. The CDR3 DNA reads TGCAGCGTTGGAGAGACCCAGTACTTC.

The gene calls are TRBV5-1 and TRBJ2-3; a weak D match, TRBD2 (7 bases). CDR1 SGHRS and CDR2 YFSETQ come from the germline V gene. The CDR3 has 15 residues. Trimming left V 0 bases short and J 11 bases short, with 19 bases between. CDR3 coding DNA: TGCGCCAGCAGCTTGGGAAATACGGGGGGCTCTGGGCAGTATTTT. This sequence encodes CASSLGNTGGSGQYF. The full variable domain, completed using reference TRBV5-1 and TRBJ2-3, is KAGVTQTPRYLIKTRGQQVTLSCSPISGHRSVSWYQQTPGQGLQFLFEYFSETQRNKGNFPGRFSGRQFSNSRSEMNVSTLELGDSALYLCASSLGNTGGSGQYFGPGTRLTVL.

The rearrangement links TRBV7-2 to TRBJ2-5; D is undetermined. Germline values: CDR1 SGHTA, CDR2 FQGNSA. The CDR3 consists of 12 residues. Between the trimmed V and J ends, which lost 5 bases and 7 bases, there was a span of 11 bases. The CDR3 DNA sequence: TGTGCCAGCAGCCCCCCGGGTGGGACCCAGTACTTC. This translates into CASSPPGGTQYF.

The genes are TRBV10-2 and TRBJ2-2; 10 nucleotides line up with TRBD1. The germline gives CDR1 WSHSY, CDR2 SAAADI. V trimming: 6 bases; J trimming: 7 bases; junction bases outside the gene matches: 8. The CDR3 length is 15 residues. CDR3 sequence (DNA): TGCGCCAGCAGATCGGGACAGGGGAGAGGCGGGGAGCTGTTTTTT. It translates to CASRSGQGRGGELFF.

V usage is TRBV11-2 and J usage is TRBJ2-5; D possibly corresponds to TRBD2 (6 bases). CDR1 and CDR2 (germline): SGHAT, FQNNGV. V gave up 1 base and J gave up 5 bases, with 11 bases separating them. The CDR3 runs to 14 residues. Here the CDR3 reads CASSLGSGSETQYF. In DNA form, the CDR3 reads TGTGCCAGCAGCTTAGGAAGCGGGTCGGAGACCCAGTACTTC.

The rearrangement joins TRBV30 to TRBJ2-1, with 7 nucleotides matching TRBD2. V lost 5 bases, J lost 4 bases, and 14 bases stayed unmatched. Germline-derived CDR1 and CDR2 are GTSNPN and SVGIG (reference sequence). The CDR3 spans 16 residues. CDR3 DNA: TGTGCCTGGGTACGCGTTGCGGGAGAGGGGTACAATGAGCAGTTCTTC. It yields the protein CAWVRVAGEGYNEQFF.

V and J are TRBV5-1 and TRBJ2-3; 7 bases line up with TRBD1. There are 15 residues in the CDR3. The germline V gene encodes CDR1 SGHRS and CDR2 YFSETQ. V gave up 4 bases and J gave up 0 bases; unmatched junction bases: 5. The CDR3 sequence: CASSRRDSSTDTQYF. The CDR3 DNA sequence: TGCGCCAGCAGCCGCCGGGACAGTAGCACAGATACGCAGTATTTT.

This clone was recorded a few times. This chain uses TRBV7-2 with TRBJ1-5; 7 nucleotides align to TRBD1. Per the germline V gene, CDR1 is SGHTA and CDR2 is FQGNSA. Trimming removed 4 bases from V and 6 bases from J; junction bases left unmatched: 3. The CDR3 contains 13 residues. The CDR3 protein is CASSSDRAQPQHF. In DNA, the CDR3 is TGTGCCAGCAGCTCTGACAGGGCTCAGCCCCAGCATTTT.

CDR3 protein: CASSEQGAYGYTF. The DNA of the CDR3 is TGTGCCAGCAGTGAGCAAGGGGCCTATGGCTACACCTTC. V is TRBV6-5 and J is TRBJ1-2; D might be TRBD1 (5 bases). CDR1 MNHEY and CDR2 SVGAGI come from the germline V gene. The CDR3 is 13 residues long. Trimming shortened V by 5 bases and J by 4 bases, and 11 bases separated the two germline ends.

This clone was picked up one time. The rearrangement links TRBV10-3 to TRBJ2-7; the D is unclear. With 10 bases removed from V and 3 bases from J, the gap between germline ends came to 7 bases. This CDR3 is 10 amino acids long. CDR1 is ENHRY and CDR2 is SYGVKD in the germline V gene. The CDR3 DNA reads TGTGCCACCAAGAACTACGAGCAGTACGTC. Translating it yields CATKNYEQYV.

This chain uses TRBV5-6 with TRBJ2-5; 10 bases agree with TRBD1. From germline, CDR1 is SGHDT and CDR2 YYEEEE. The CDR3 length is 15 residues. V shed 2 bases and J 5 bases; nucleotides not matched to a gene: 6. The CDR3 sequence: CASSLGQGGRETQYF. DNA of the CDR3: TGTGCCAGCAGCTTAGGACAGGGGGGACGGGAGACCCAGTACTTC.

This rearrangement joins TRBV6-5 to TRBJ2-7, with 10 bases lining up with TRBD1. Germline V gene data show CDR1 as MNHEY and CDR2 as SVGAGI. The V gene end was trimmed by 0 bases and the J gene end by 5 bases; junction bases not matched to a gene: 7. The CDR3 runs 16 residues. CDR3 region: CASSYSGTGVLHEQYF. The CDR3 DNA reads as TGTGCCAGCAGTTACTCGGGGACAGGGGTTTTACACGAGCAGTACTTC.

This chain uses TRBV5-1 with TRBJ1-2; 7 nucleotides align to TRBD1. Germline V lookup: CDR1 SGHRS, CDR2 YFSETQ. The CDR3 sequence is 16 residues long. V shed 2 bases and J 2 bases; nucleotides not matched to a gene: 9. The CDR3 sequence is CASSLQGQAGNYGYTF. CDR3 DNA: TGCGCCAGCAGCTTACAAGGACAGGCAGGCAACTATGGCTACACCTTC. Using reference TRBV5-1 and TRBJ1-2 for the parts outside the CDR3, the full variable domain is KAGVTQTPRYLIKTRGQQVTLSCSPISGHRSVSWYQQTPGQGLQFLFEYFSETQRNKGNFPGRFSGRQFSNSRSEMNVSTLELGDSALYLCASSLQGQAGNYGYTFGSGTRLTVV.

The V and J genes are TRBV29-1 and TRBJ1-1; weak D call: TRBD1 (5 bases). The V end was cut by 3 bases, the J end by 0 bases, with 8 bases between. CDR3 length: 13 amino acids. Germline CDR1 SQVTM, CDR2 ANQGSEA. CDR3 nucleotides: TGCAGCGTTGACCGGGGCATGAACACTGAAGCTTTCTTT. Its protein is CSVDRGMNTEAFF.

The chain links TRBV10-2 to TRBJ2-7; possibly TRBD1 or TRBD2 for D (5 bases each). Trimming removed 7 bases from V and 2 bases from J, with 15 bases in between. Per the germline V gene, CDR1 is WSHSY and CDR2 is SAAADI. This CDR3 spans 14 amino acids. Written as DNA, the CDR3 is TGCGCCAGCACTAGGGACGGGGAGACCTACGAGCAGTACTTC. Protein sequence: CASTRDGETYEQYF.

This clone has only a few counts. The V gene is TRBV7-8, the J gene TRBJ2-3, with TRBD2 matching 7 bases. The CDR3 spans 15 residues. CDR1 and CDR2 (germline): SGHVS, FQNEAQ. The ends lost 5 bases at V and 5 bases at J; junction bases unmatched: 10. The CDR3 protein is CASSPRLAPGDTQYF. The CDR3 DNA reads as TGTGCCAGCAGCCCGAGACTAGCTCCGGGAGATACGCAGTATTTT.

The chain employs TRBV5-1 and TRBJ1-6; a weak D match, TRBD1 (5 bases). Germline-derived CDR1 and CDR2 are SGHRS and YFSETQ. Trimming took 0 bases from V and 6 from J, leaving 13 bases between them. CDR3 size: 16 residues. CDR3 nucleotides: TGCGCCAGCAGCTTGGCCGGGACGGTAGTTAATTCACCCCTCCACTTT. Translated, it gives CASSLAGTVVNSPLHF.

This chain uses TRBV28 with TRBJ2-7, with D perhaps matching TRBD1 (6 bases). The CDR3 totals 15 residues. Between the trimmed V and J ends, which lost 6 bases and 1 base, there was a span of 16 bases. CDR1 is MDHEN and CDR2 is SYDVKM in the germline V gene. The CDR3 region has the DNA TGTGCCAGCAGGCTAAGACAGGACCTTTCCTACGAGCAGTACTTC. This sequence encodes CASRLRQDLSYEQYF.

This chain uses TRBV5-1 with TRBJ1-1, with D hard to call. This CDR3 has 14 amino acids. Trimming left V 1 base short and J 0 bases short, with 7 bases between. From germline, CDR1 is SGHRS and CDR2 YFSETQ. The CDR3 spells CASSLSSMNTEAFF. The CDR3, as DNA: TGCGCCAGCAGCTTGTCTAGCATGAACACTGAAGCTTTCTTT.